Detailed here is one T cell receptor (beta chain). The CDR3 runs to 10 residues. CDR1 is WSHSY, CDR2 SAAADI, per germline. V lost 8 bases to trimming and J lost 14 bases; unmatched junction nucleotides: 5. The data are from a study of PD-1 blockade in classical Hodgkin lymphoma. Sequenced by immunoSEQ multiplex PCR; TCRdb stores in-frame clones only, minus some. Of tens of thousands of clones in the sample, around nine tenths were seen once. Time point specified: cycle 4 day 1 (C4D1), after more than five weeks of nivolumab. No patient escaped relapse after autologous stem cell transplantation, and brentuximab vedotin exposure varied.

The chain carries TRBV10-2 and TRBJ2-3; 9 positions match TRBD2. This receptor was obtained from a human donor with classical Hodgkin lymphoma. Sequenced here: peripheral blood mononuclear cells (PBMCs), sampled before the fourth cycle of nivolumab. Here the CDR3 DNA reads TGCGCCAGCGGTAGCGGGAGTGGGTATTTT. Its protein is CASGSGSGYF.